The subject of this entry is one TCR beta chain. This sample is part of a study of control samples from healthy donors and cancer patients. Method: immunoSEQ multiplex PCR; TCRdb's copy keeps in-frame clones and lacks some. This sample carries roughly 120,000 clones, approximately 88% of them seen once, and the ten largest clones take less than 40%. The sequenced material came from blood. The source is a middle-aged man in good health.

The CDR3 is CASSTRDRGTDTQYF. CDR3 coding DNA: TGTGCCAGTAGTACACGGGACAGGGGTACAGATACGCAGTATTTT. The J gene is TRBJ2-3, the V gene TRBV19; 10 positions agree with TRBD1. CDR3 length equals 15 residues. J lost 3 bases, V lost 4 bases, and 4 bases had no gene match. Germline V gene data show CDR1 as LNHDA and CDR2 as SQIVND (reference sequence).